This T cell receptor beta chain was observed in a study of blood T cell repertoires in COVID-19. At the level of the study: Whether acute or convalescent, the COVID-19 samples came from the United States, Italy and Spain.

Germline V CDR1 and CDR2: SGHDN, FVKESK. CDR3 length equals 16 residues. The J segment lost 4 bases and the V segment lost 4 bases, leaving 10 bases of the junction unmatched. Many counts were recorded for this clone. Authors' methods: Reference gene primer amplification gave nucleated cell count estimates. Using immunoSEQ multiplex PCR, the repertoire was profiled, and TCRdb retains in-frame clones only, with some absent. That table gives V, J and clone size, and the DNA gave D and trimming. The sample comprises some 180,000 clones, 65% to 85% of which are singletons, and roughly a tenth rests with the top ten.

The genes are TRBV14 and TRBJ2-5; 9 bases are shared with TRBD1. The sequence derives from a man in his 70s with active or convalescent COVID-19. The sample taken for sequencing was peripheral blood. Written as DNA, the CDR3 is TGTGCCAGCAGCCCTCTGGGGACAGGGAGGGGAGAGACCCAGTACTTC. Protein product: CASSPLGTGRGETQYF. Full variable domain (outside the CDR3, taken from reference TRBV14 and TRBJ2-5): EAGVTQFPSHSVIEKGQTVTLRCDPISGHDNLYWYRRVMGKEIKFLLHFVKESKQDESGMPNNRFLAERTGGTYSTLKVQPAELEDSGVYFCASSPLGTGRGETQYFGPGTRLLVL.